This entry features one T cell receptor (beta chain) sequence. Its target is not known. The data were produced by immunoSEQ multiplex PCR, yet TCRdb's version contains in-frame clones alone and is incomplete. The sample contains roughly 500,000 clones, approximately 95% of which appear only once. This record comes from a study of shared clonotypes between healthy human individuals. The germline V gene encodes CDR1 SNHLY and CDR2 FYNNEI. This CDR3 is 19 amino acids long. Trimming removed 0 bases from V and 0 bases from J; junction bases left unmatched: 13. Findings of the study overall: Inspection by rarefaction showed sorted-subset sequencing to be incomplete despite large depth. Enrolling few donors narrowed the genetic and exposure-history diversity that was represented.

The receptor was derived from a woman in her thirties in good health. Sequencing was done on a sample of naive CD4+ T cells sorted from blood. Described subset: CD45RA+ positively selected. The chain has TRBV2 and TRBJ2-7; 8 bases line up with TRBD2. This CDR3 reads CASSEAFRTSIVSSYEQYF. The CDR3 nucleotides are TGTGCCAGCAGTGAAGCTTTTCGGACTAGCATTGTGAGCTCCTACGAGCAGTACTTC.